A selection of T cell receptor beta chains follows, all from one sample in a study of high-grade serous ovarian cancer treatment subgroups. The data were produced by immunoSEQ multiplex PCR, yet TCRdb's version contains in-frame clones alone and is incomplete. The top ten hold roughly 3% of the sample, which has 35,000 to 45,000 clones, 75% to 85% seen once. Sequenced: tumor tissue. The origin of the receptors is a human donor with high-grade serous ovarian cancer. CDR3s include the opening cysteine and the closing phenylalanine or tryptophan. D genes are given only for firm matches. Expanded clones get a size class; other rows say once, few or many, or leave the size out.

J gene: TRBJ2-5
D gene: NA
clone size: NA
V gene: TRBV27
CDR3 protein: CATRGLEETQYF
CDR3 DNA: TGTGCCACCCGTGGCCTCGAGGAGACCCAGTACTTC

J gene: TRBJ2-2
D gene: NA
clone size: NA
V gene: TRBV29-1
CDR3 protein: CSVELGSGELFF
CDR3 DNA: TGCAGCGTTGAACTGGGGAGTGGGGAGCTGTTTTTT

J gene: TRBJ1-2
D gene: NA
clone size: NA
V gene: TRBV29-1
CDR3 protein: CSVGRGGYGYTF
CDR3 DNA: TGCAGCGTGGGGCGGGGCGGCTATGGCTACACCTTC

J gene: TRBJ2-7
D gene: NA
clone size: NA
V gene: TRBV6-5
CDR3 protein: CASSPFPYGEQYF
CDR3 DNA: TGTGCCAGCAGCCCATTCCCCTACGGAGAGCAGTACTTC

J gene: TRBJ2-7
D gene: NA
clone size: NA
V gene: TRBV6-5
CDR3 protein: CASSLAGPMVYEQYF
CDR3 DNA: TGTGCCAGCAGCCTGGCGGGACCGATGGTCTACGAGCAGTACTTC

J gene: TRBJ2-7
D gene: NA
clone size: few
V gene: TRBV5-3
CDR3 protein: CARSPLGGLTYEQYF
CDR3 DNA: TGTGCCAGAAGCCCCCTTGGGGGGCTTACCTACGAGCAGTACTTC

J gene: TRBJ1-2
D gene: NA
clone size: NA
V gene: TRBV6-5
CDR3 protein: CASSYRAAACGYTF
CDR3 DNA: TGTGCCAGCAGTTACAGGGCGGCCGCATGTGGCTACACCTTC

J gene: TRBJ2-1
D gene: TRBD2
clone size: NA
V gene: TRBV30
CDR3 protein: CAWRTSMSYNEQFF
CDR3 DNA: TGTGCCTGGAGGACTAGCATGTCATACAATGAGCAGTTCTTC

J gene: TRBJ1-3
D gene: NA
clone size: once
V gene: TRBV9
CDR3 protein: CASSGSGRIFSGNTIYF
CDR3 DNA: TGTGCCAGCAGCGGATCGGGACGGATCTTTTCTGGAAACACCATATATTTT

J gene: TRBJ2-2
D gene: TRBD2
clone size: NA
V gene: TRBV4-3
CDR3 protein: CASSQSTSGSWTGELFF
CDR3 DNA: TGCGCCAGCAGCCAATCGACTAGCGGGAGTTGGACCGGGGAGCTGTTTTTT

J gene: TRBJ1-1
D gene: NA
clone size: NA
V gene: TRBV30
CDR3 protein: CAWTAQGAQAFF
CDR3 DNA: TGTGCCTGGACAGCTCAGGGCGCCCAAGCTTTCTTT

J gene: TRBJ2-1
D gene: NA
clone size: NA
V gene: TRBV19
CDR3 protein: CASSIDAGARYNEQFF
CDR3 DNA: TGTGCCAGTAGTATAGATGCGGGGGCCCGGTACAATGAGCAGTTCTTC

J gene: TRBJ2-7
D gene: NA
clone size: few
V gene: TRBV28
CDR3 protein: CASSRGQAREKQYF
CDR3 DNA: TGTGCCAGCAGCCGCGGACAGGCTCGGGAGAAGCAGTACTTC

J gene: TRBJ1-1
D gene: NA
clone size: NA
V gene: TRBV7-2
CDR3 protein: CASSLEIARSTEAFF
CDR3 DNA: TGTGCCAGCAGCTTAGAAATTGCCCGGAGCACTGAAGCTTTCTTT

J gene: TRBJ2-7
D gene: NA
clone size: NA
V gene: TRBV5-1
CDR3 protein: CASKVGEAYEQYF
CDR3 DNA: TGCGCCAGCAAAGTGGGAGAGGCCTACGAGCAGTACTTC

J gene: TRBJ2-7
D gene: NA
clone size: NA
V gene: TRBV14
CDR3 protein: CASSPGEVDEQYF
CDR3 DNA: TGTGCCAGCAGCCCGGGAGAGGTTGACGAGCAGTACTTC

J gene: TRBJ2-1
D gene: TRBD2
clone size: NA
V gene: TRBV6-1
CDR3 protein: CASSEALGLAAYNEQFF
CDR3 DNA: TGTGCCAGCAGTGAAGCGCTGGGACTAGCGGCCTACAATGAGCAGTTCTTC

J gene: TRBJ2-7
D gene: NA
clone size: NA
V gene: TRBV7-2
CDR3 protein: CASSLLPSRHEQYF
CDR3 DNA: TGTGCCAGCAGCCTCCTACCCTCACGACACGAGCAGTACTTC

J gene: TRBJ2-5
D gene: NA
clone size: NA
V gene: TRBV10-2
CDR3 protein: CASSESSGSEETQYF
CDR3 DNA: TGCGCCAGCAGTGAGAGCTCGGGTAGCGAGGAGACCCAGTACTTC

J gene: TRBJ2-3
D gene: NA
clone size: once
V gene: TRBV12-5
CDR3 protein: CASGLTGTDTQYF
CDR3 DNA: TGTGCTAGTGGTTTAACAGGCACAGATACGCAGTATTTT

J gene: TRBJ1-3
D gene: NA
clone size: NA
V gene: TRBV21-1
CDR3 protein: CARWGHPLNTIYF
CDR3 DNA: TGTGCCCGCTGGGGACACCCTTTAAACACCATATATTTT